This T cell receptor beta chain came from a study of blood T cells in healthy people across ages. A second PCR, run for about 6 to 11 cycles, used a sample-barcoded 5' primer plus a J-beta primer mix. Per-sample output comprised a minimum of 2.5 million paired-end reads containing CDR3. TCRdb called the 5' RACE reads again in MiXCR, with one record for every CDR3 protein. The sample includes about 2 million distinct CDR3 sequences, less than 50% of them seen just once. Per germline, CDR1 SGHRS and CDR2 YFSETQ. V lost 0 bases, J lost 6 bases, and 11 bases stayed unmatched. The CDR3 has 16 residues. V usage is TRBV5-1 and J usage is TRBJ1-2; 7 bases map to TRBD1. The sample taken for sequencing was blood. The source of this sequence is a woman between 40 and 55 years old in good health. CDR3: CASSLEVQGKENGYTF. Written as DNA, the CDR3 is TGCGCCAGCAGCTTGGAAGTACAGGGGAAGGAGAATGGCTACACCTTC.